This T cell receptor beta chain was documented in a study of T-cell memory formation after mild COVID-19. Overall study: In these data, TCR clusters were largely donor specific.

5'RACE with constant-segment primers yielded barcoded, UMI-tagged TCR alpha and TCR beta cDNA libraries. TCRdb used MiXCR to reprocess the 5' RACE reads, holding one entry per CDR3 protein. This table has just over 200,000 distinct CDR3 sequences, 7.5% to 10% appearing once. Overall study results and limits: Clones that shrank (day 15 to 85) were balanced CD4/CD8, whereas later expanders leaned CD4+. Pre-infection memory contained some responding clones, which suggested that cross-reactive memory had joined.

This clonotype was observed at least ten times. The antigen remains unidentified. V lost 6 bases and J lost 8; bases outside the gene matches: 13. CDR1 is SNHLY, CDR2 FYNNEI, per germline. The CDR3 runs to 14 residues. The specimen was PBMCs or a T cell subset sorted from them (not recorded which). The sequence was collected from a man younger than 35 who had mild COVID-19 (a few samples of this study predate the infection). Cell type and time point are not known. The rearrangement joins TRBV2 to TRBJ2-7; 7 bases align to TRBD1. The DNA for the CDR3 is TGTGCCAGCAGCCTAGACAGGGATCTTAAAAAGCAGTACTTC. Translating gives CASSLDRDLKKQYF.